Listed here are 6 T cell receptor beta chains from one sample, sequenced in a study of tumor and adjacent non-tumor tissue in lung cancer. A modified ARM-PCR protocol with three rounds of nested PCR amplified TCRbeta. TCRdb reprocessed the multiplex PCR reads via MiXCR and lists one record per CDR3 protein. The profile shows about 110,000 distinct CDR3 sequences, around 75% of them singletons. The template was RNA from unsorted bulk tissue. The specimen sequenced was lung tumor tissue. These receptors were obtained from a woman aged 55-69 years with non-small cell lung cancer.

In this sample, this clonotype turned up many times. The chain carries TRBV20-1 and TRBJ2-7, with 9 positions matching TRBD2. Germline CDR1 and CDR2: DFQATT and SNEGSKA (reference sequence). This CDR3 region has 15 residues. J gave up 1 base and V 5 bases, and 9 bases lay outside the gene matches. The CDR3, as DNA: TGCAGTGCTTCGGGTAGCGGGAGTGTATCCTACGAGCAGTACTTC. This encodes CSASGSGSVSYEQYF.

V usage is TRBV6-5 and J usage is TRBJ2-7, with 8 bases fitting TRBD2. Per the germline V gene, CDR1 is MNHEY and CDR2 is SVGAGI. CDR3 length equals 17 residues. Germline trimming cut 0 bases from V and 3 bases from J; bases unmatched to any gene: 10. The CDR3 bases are TGTGCCAGCAGTTACTCTTCGACTAGCGCGAGTGACTACGAGCAGTACTTC. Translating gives CASSYSSTSASDYEQYF.

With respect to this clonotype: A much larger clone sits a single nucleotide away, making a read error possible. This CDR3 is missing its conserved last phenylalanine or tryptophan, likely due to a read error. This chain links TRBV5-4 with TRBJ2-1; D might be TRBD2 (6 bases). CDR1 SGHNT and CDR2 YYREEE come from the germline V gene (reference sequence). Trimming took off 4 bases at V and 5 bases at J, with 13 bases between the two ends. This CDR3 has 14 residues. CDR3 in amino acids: CASSRRAEDNEQFS. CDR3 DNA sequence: TGTGCCAGCAGCCGGAGGGCAGAGGACAATGAGCAGTTCTCC.

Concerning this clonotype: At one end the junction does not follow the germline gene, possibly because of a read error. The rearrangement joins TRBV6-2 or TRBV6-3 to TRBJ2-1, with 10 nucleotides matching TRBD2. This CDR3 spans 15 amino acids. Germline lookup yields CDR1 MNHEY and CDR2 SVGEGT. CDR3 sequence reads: CAGVTGLAGVTEQFF. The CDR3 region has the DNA TGTGCCGGCGTCACGGGGCTAGCGGGAGTAACTGAGCAATTCTTC.

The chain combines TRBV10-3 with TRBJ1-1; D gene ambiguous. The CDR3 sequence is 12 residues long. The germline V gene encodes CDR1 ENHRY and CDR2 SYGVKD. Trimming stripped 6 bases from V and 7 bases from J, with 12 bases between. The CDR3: CAISQEVREAFF. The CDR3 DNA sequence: TGTGCCATCAGCCAGGAGGTCCGTGAAGCTTTCTTT.

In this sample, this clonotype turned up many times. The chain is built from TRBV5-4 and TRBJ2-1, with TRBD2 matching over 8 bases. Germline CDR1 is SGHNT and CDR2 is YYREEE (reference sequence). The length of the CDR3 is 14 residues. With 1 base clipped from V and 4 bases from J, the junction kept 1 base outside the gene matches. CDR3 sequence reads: CASSLPSGYNEQFF. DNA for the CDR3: TGTGCCAGCAGCTTGCCTAGCGGGTACAATGAGCAGTTCTTC.